These T cell receptor beta chains were read from a single sample in a study of sequential checkpoint blockade in melanoma. Profiled with immunoSEQ multiplex PCR; TCRdb holds only in-frame clones, not every one. Among about 11,000 clones listed, 25% to 30% were seen once. Sample: tumor tissue (inferred from file names), taken from a patient given nivolumab and ipilimumab in sequence. These receptors were taken from a human donor with melanoma. Each CDR3 is given with its conserved first and last residue. The order of the fields is J gene, V gene, D gene, clone size, CDR3 DNA, CDR3 protein. D genes are given only for firm matches. Expanded clones are given a class, and other clones once, few, many or no size at all.

TRBJ1-5 TRBV11-3 - many TGTGCCAGCAGCCTCTCGGGTGGTAATCAGCCCCAGCATTTT CASSLSGGNQPQHF
TRBJ2-2 TRBV18 - few TGTGCCAGCTCACCACCGGCGGGGACGGTCACCGGGGAGCTGTTTTTT CASSPPAGTVTGELFF
TRBJ2-7 TRBV6-8 TRBD1 - TGTGCCAGCATTCCAGGGAGGCGGACAGGGGGCTTGATCCACGAGCAGTACTTC CASIPGRRTGGLIHEQYF
TRBJ1-5 TRBV6-8 - - TGTGCCAGCAGTTACGGATCAGGGGCAAGCAATCAGCCCCAGCATTTT CASSYGSGASNQPQHF
TRBJ2-1 TRBV4-1 TRBD2 few TGCGCCAGCAGCCAAATTGGGGGGGTTAATGAGCAGTTCTTC CASSQIGGVNEQFF
TRBJ2-7 TRBV9 - few TGTGCCAGCAGCGTGGCAGGGGCCTCCTACGAGCAGTACTTC CASSVAGASYEQYF
TRBJ2-1 TRBV15 TRBD2 - TGTGCCACCAGCAGAAGAGCCGGGGGGGGGTCCTACAATGAGCAGTTCTTC CATSRRAGGGSYNEQFF
TRBJ2-1 TRBV11-3 - few TGTGCCAGCAGCTTGGACCAGCGCGTTGAGAATGAGCAGTTCTTC CASSLDQRVENEQFF
TRBJ1-1 TRBV6-4 - medium-sized TGTGCCAGCAGTTTTGGCAGCGAAGCTTTCTTT CASSFGSEAFF
TRBJ1-1 TRBV23-1 - - TGCGCCAGCAGTAGCCCGGAGGGGCTACCGGATCACACTGAAGCTTTCTTT CASSSPEGLPDHTEAFF